In this sample, the clone carrying this T cell receptor beta chain turned up a few times. The antigen is undetermined. The data were obtained in a study of cytomegalovirus exposure and HLA in healthy donors. Findings and limits, study-wide: Presence/absence analyses supposed approximately even sequencing depth among donors.

This CDR3 has 21 amino acids. The junction had 15 bases not matched to a gene; V was cut back by 1 base and J by 0 bases. The germline V gene encodes CDR1 MDHEN and CDR2 SYDVKM. The PCR employed 60 Vbeta primers together with 13 Jbeta primers. Repertoires were generated with immunoSEQ multiplex PCR, while TCRdb's copy carries only in-frame clones and drops some. The sample includes approximately 200,000 clones, around 86% of them seen just once. Sequencing was done on a sample of PBMCs. The rearrangement joins TRBV28 to TRBJ1-4, with 9 bases matching TRBD1. The sequence was obtained from a woman aged 45-59 years in good health and CMV-seropositive. This CDR3 is CASSLLARGTGFKSTNEKLFF. The CDR3 DNA sequence: TGTGCCAGCAGTTTATTGGCCCGTGGGACAGGGTTTAAGTCAACTAATGAAAAACTGTTTTTT.